There are many counts of the clone carrying this T cell receptor (beta chain). Its target is unknown. This sample was taken from a study of T cell repertoires in cytomegalovirus infection. Study observations and caveats: In two of eight donors, the top clonotype was HLA-C-restricted CMV-specific.

TCRdb processed the reads anew with MiXCR; each CDR3 protein has one entry. The sample gives around 530,000 distinct CDR3 sequences, 16% of which show up once; more than 20% is in the top ten. The CDR3 sequence is 13 residues long. V lost 0 bases, J lost 0 bases, and 3 bases lay in between. Germline assignment: CDR1 SEHNR and CDR2 FQNEAQ (reference sequence). The chain uses TRBV7-9 and TRBJ2-7, with D unresolved. This receptor was obtained from a human donor in good health (CMV status not recorded). Some clones in this sample may be carry-over from other donors' samples. The source material was CD8+ T cells from PBMCs. This chain's CDR3 is CASSLAISYEQYF. CDR3 nucleotide sequence: TGTGCCAGCAGCTTAGCGATCTCCTACGAGCAGTACTTC. Using reference TRBV7-9 and TRBJ2-7 for the parts outside the CDR3, the full variable domain is DTGVSQNPRHKITKRGQNVTFRCDPISEHNRLYWYRQTLGQGPEFLTYFQNEAQLEKSRLLSDRFSAERPKGSFSTLEIQRTEQGDSAMYLCASSLAISYEQYFGPGTRLTVT.